A selection of T cell receptor beta chains follows, all from one sample in a study of long-term antiretroviral therapy in people with HIV. Sequencing used immunoSEQ multiplex PCR; TCRdb keeps in-frame clones, though not all of them. The sample consists of 25,000 to 35,000 clones, 95% of them appearing once. The material was unsorted PBMCs, obtained 5.3 years after starting antiretroviral therapy. These receptors were taken from a man aged 45 to 65 with HIV. The CDR3 runs from the conserved cysteine through the conserved F or W. Fields, in order: J gene, V gene, D gene, CDR3 protein, CDR3 DNA. A D gene is named only where the DNA matches it firmly.

j_gene: TRBJ1-1
v_gene: TRBV19
d_gene: -
CDR3aa: CASSISLAEAFF
CDR3nt: TGTGCCAGTAGTATCTCCCTGGCTGAAGCTTTCTTT

j_gene: TRBJ1-1
v_gene: TRBV9
d_gene: TRBD1
CDR3aa: CASSAGQGIRSTEAFF
CDR3nt: TGTGCCAGCAGCGCAGGACAGGGGATAAGGAGCACTGAAGCTTTCTTT

j_gene: TRBJ1-2
v_gene: TRBV7-2
d_gene: -
CDR3aa: CASSQEGVGYTF
CDR3nt: TGTGCCAGCAGCCAAGAAGGGGTCGGCTACACCTTC

j_gene: TRBJ2-6
v_gene: TRBV29-1
d_gene: -
CDR3aa: CSVGVSGANVLTF
CDR3nt: TGCAGCGTTGGAGTCTCTGGGGCCAACGTCCTGACTTTC

j_gene: TRBJ2-7
v_gene: TRBV6-6
d_gene: TRBD1
CDR3aa: CATSPGGQTYEQYF
CDR3nt: TGTGCCACCAGCCCAGGGGGCCAGACCTACGAGCAGTACTTC

j_gene: TRBJ1-5
v_gene: TRBV4-1
d_gene: -
CDR3aa: CASSQVEGGGNQPQHF
CDR3nt: TGCGCCAGCAGCCAAGTTGAGGGAGGGGGCAATCAGCCCCAGCATTTT

j_gene: TRBJ2-6
v_gene: TRBV9
d_gene: -
CDR3aa: CASSVGEDSSGANVLTF
CDR3nt: TGTGCCAGCAGCGTAGGGGAGGACAGCTCTGGGGCCAACGTCCTGACTTTC

j_gene: TRBJ2-1
v_gene: TRBV27
d_gene: -
CDR3aa: CASSLSGSYNEQFF
CDR3nt: TGTGCCAGCAGTTTATCGGGCTCCTACAATGAGCAGTTCTTC

j_gene: TRBJ2-1
v_gene: TRBV2
d_gene: TRBD2
CDR3aa: CASSAGGAREQFF
CDR3nt: TGTGCCAGCAGTGCCGGGGGGGCCCGGGAGCAGTTCTTC

j_gene: TRBJ2-7
v_gene: TRBV4-1
d_gene: -
CDR3aa: CASSQAGQGYEQYF
CDR3nt: TGCGCCAGCAGCCAAGCCGGGCAGGGCTACGAGCAGTACTTC

j_gene: TRBJ2-2
v_gene: TRBV6-5
d_gene: -
CDR3aa: CASSYSENTGELFF
CDR3nt: TGTGCCAGCAGTTACTCTGAGAACACCGGGGAGCTGTTTTTT

j_gene: TRBJ1-1
v_gene: TRBV10-1
d_gene: TRBD1
CDR3aa: CASSELKGATEAFF
CDR3nt: TGCGCCAGCAGTGAGTTGAAGGGGGCGACTGAAGCTTTCTTT

j_gene: TRBJ1-5
v_gene: TRBV2
d_gene: -
CDR3aa: CASSEGFQGSRQPQHF
CDR3nt: TGTGCCAGCAGTGAAGGTTTCCAGGGGAGCCGCCAGCCCCAGCATTTT

j_gene: TRBJ1-4
v_gene: TRBV27
d_gene: -
CDR3aa: CASSLASGINEKLFF
CDR3nt: TGTGCCAGCAGTTTGGCCTCGGGGATTAATGAAAAACTGTTTTTT

j_gene: TRBJ2-7
v_gene: TRBV13
d_gene: -
CDR3aa: CASSLGVGTYEQYF
CDR3nt: TGTGCCAGCAGCTTAGGGGTCGGTACCTACGAGCAGTACTTC

j_gene: TRBJ1-5
v_gene: TRBV19
d_gene: -
CDR3aa: CASSIRWGQPQHF
CDR3nt: TGTGCCAGTAGTATAAGGTGGGGCCAGCCCCAGCATTTT

j_gene: TRBJ2-4
v_gene: TRBV19
d_gene: -
CDR3aa: CATKGGPIQYF
CDR3nt: TGTGCCACTAAGGGGGGACCCATTCAGTACTTC

j_gene: TRBJ2-2
v_gene: TRBV5-6
d_gene: -
CDR3aa: CASSLTRSNTGELFF
CDR3nt: TGTGCCAGCAGCTTGACCCGATCGAACACCGGGGAGCTGTTTTTT

j_gene: TRBJ1-1
v_gene: TRBV30
d_gene: -
CDR3aa: CAWKLRNSMNTEAFF
CDR3nt: TGTGCCTGGAAGTTGAGGAACAGCATGAACACTGAAGCTTTCTTT

j_gene: TRBJ1-1
v_gene: TRBV10-3
d_gene: -
CDR3aa: CAISESSRGMMGTEAFF
CDR3nt: TGTGCCATCAGTGAGTCGAGTCGGGGGATGATGGGCACTGAAGCTTTCTTT

j_gene: TRBJ1-4
v_gene: TRBV5-1
d_gene: TRBD1
CDR3aa: CASSLGDRDEKLFF
CDR3nt: TGCGCCAGCAGCTTGGGGGACAGAGATGAAAAACTGTTTTTT

j_gene: TRBJ1-6
v_gene: TRBV6-1
d_gene: -
CDR3aa: CASSRPESPLHF
CDR3nt: TGTGCCAGCAGTCGCCCGGAGTCACCCCTCCACTTT